These T cell receptor beta chains were read from a single sample in a study of blood T cell repertoires in COVID-19. Libraries were prepared by immunoSEQ multiplex PCR; TCRdb keeps only in-frame clonotypes and omits some of them. The sample holds some 180,000 clones, 85% seen once. The material sequenced was peripheral blood. Every receptor here comes from a woman in her sixties or seventies with acute or convalescent COVID-19. Both conserved end residues are part of each CDR3. A D gene is named only where the DNA matches it firmly. Only some rows state a clone size, as once, few, many or a class for expanded clones.

d_gene,j_gene,abundance,v_gene,CDR3aa,CDR3nt
-,TRBJ1-1,-,TRBV5-1,CASSLEEGTEAFF,TGCGCCAGCAGCTTGGAAGAGGGCACTGAAGCTTTCTTT
-,TRBJ2-7,-,TRBV5-1,CASSFFSSPYEQYF,TGCGCCAGCAGCTTTTTCAGTTCCCCTTACGAGCAGTACTTC
-,TRBJ1-1,-,TRBV6-5,CASSTDSFTEAFF,TGTGCCAGCAGCACGGACAGTTTCACTGAAGCTTTCTTT
-,TRBJ2-1,few,TRBV29-1,CTFAGTGMVEQFF,TGCACCTTTGCGGGGACGGGGATGGTTGAGCAGTTCTTC
TRBD1,TRBJ1-2,-,TRBV27,CASSSTGTGVYGYTF,TGTGCCAGCAGTTCAACCGGGACAGGAGTATATGGCTACACCTTC
TRBD1,TRBJ2-2,once,TRBV19,CASSITTGGTGELFF,TGTGCCAGTAGTATCACTACAGGGGGCACCGGGGAGCTGTTTTTT
TRBD1,TRBJ1-2,-,TRBV13,CASSLTGGSLGYTF,TGTGCCAGCAGCTTGACAGGGGGCTCTCTTGGCTACACCTTC
TRBD2,TRBJ2-2,-,TRBV6-5,CASSSTGLGSPGELFF,TGTGCCAGCAGTTCTACGGGACTAGGGTCGCCCGGGGAGCTGTTTTTT
TRBD2,TRBJ2-1,-,TRBV6-6,CASSYPTSGSISEQFF,TGTGCCAGCAGTTACCCCACTAGCGGGAGTATCAGTGAGCAGTTCTTC
-,TRBJ1-5,once,TRBV29-1,CSVALGPSGSQHF,TGCAGCGTAGCCCTCGGTCCGTCGGGGTCCCAGCATTTT
TRBD2,TRBJ2-1,-,TRBV18,CASSVGLGEGEQFF,TGTGCCAGCTCGGTAGGACTAGGTGAAGGGGAGCAGTTCTTC
-,TRBJ2-4,-,TRBV6-5,CASSTQSKNIQYF,TGTGCCAGCAGTACACAGTCTAAAAACATTCAGTACTTC
TRBD2,TRBJ2-1,-,TRBV7-9,CASSYTAGASNEQFF,TGTGCCAGCAGCTATACAGCGGGAGCCAGCAATGAGCAGTTCTTC
TRBD1,TRBJ2-1,once,TRBV28,CASSYLDRGYNEQFF,TGTGCCAGCAGCTACTTGGACAGGGGTTACAATGAGCAGTTCTTC
-,TRBJ2-6,-,TRBV18,CASSPEQELSGANVLTF,TGTGCCAGCTCACCGGAACAGGAGTTGTCTGGGGCCAACGTCCTGACTTTC
-,TRBJ1-2,once,TRBV10-2,CASSAAGRYGYTF,TGCGCCAGCAGTGCGGCAGGAAGATATGGCTACACCTTC